This T cell receptor beta chain appears in the sequencing data of a study of vaccination and CD4 T cells after COVID-19. Across the whole study: Nasal swab PCR detected SARS-CoV-2 in convalescent patients, who comprised some 10 mild cases and one severe case. Points from the study as a whole: There was no significant change from 21 to 38 median reactive clonotypes. Within the convalescent patients, a median approximately 86% of the SARS-CoV-2-reactive clones were ones that appeared only post-vaccination.

TCRdb called the PCR reads again in MiXCR, with one record for every CDR3 protein. The table includes over 20,000 distinct CDR3 sequences, around 50% detected once. The germline V gene has CDR1 SQVTM and CDR2 ANQGSEA. There are 11 residues in the CDR3. Trimming removed 4 bases from V and 11 bases from J, with 14 bases in between. On this clonotype itself: Its antigen remains unidentified.

This receptor was taken from a human donor who had recovered from COVID-19. Sequencing used CD4+ T cells from blood, obtained before SARS-CoV-2 vaccination. The genes are TRBV29-1 and TRBJ1-1; no reliable D call. In DNA, the CDR3 is TGCAGCGTTGGCGACACAGCAAGGGCTTTCTTT. This sequence encodes CSVGDTARAFF.